The rows below give T cell receptor beta chains drawn from one sample of a study of shared clonotypes between healthy human individuals. Data came from immunoSEQ multiplex PCR; TCRdb stores just in-frame clones and leaves some out. This sample has some 680,000 clones, with 55% to 85% found just once. The sequenced material came from memory CD4+ T cells sorted from blood. These TCRs come from a woman aged 25 to 45 in good health. CDR3s include the opening cysteine and the closing phenylalanine or tryptophan. D genes are given only for firm matches. Clone size, where shown, is once, few, many, or a class for clones that have expanded.

>TRBV7-6|NA|TRBJ2-1|TRBD2
CASTGGRAGGNEQFF
>TRBV10-1|few|TRBJ2-5|NA
CASSDPRAGQQETQYF
>TRBV6-1|NA|TRBJ1-1|NA
CASEQNEAFF
>TRBV6-1|few|TRBJ2-7|NA
CASSFHREQQYF
>TRBV15|NA|TRBJ2-7|TRBD1
CATSRGQGAAAYDYEQYF
>TRBV5-1|NA|TRBJ1-1|NA
CASSLGDTSLWGEAFF
>TRBV4-1|NA|TRBJ2-2|NA
CASRMPGLLRGELFF
>TRBV27|few|TRBJ1-2|NA
CASSSQGNYGYTF
>TRBV27|NA|TRBJ2-5|TRBD1
CASSLRQGIQETQYF
>TRBV19|NA|TRBJ1-4|NA
CASTPKGNEKLFF
>TRBV18|once|TRBJ2-5|NA
CASSEAQETQYF
>TRBV6-8|NA|TRBJ2-2|TRBD2
CASSYSLAGEARNTGELFF
>TRBV28|NA|TRBJ1-5|NA
CASSYGQGGFVQPQHF
>TRBV30|NA|TRBJ1-2|NA
CAWSTDWNYGYTF
>TRBV7-2|NA|TRBJ1-5|NA
CASSLGWRIGNQPQHF
>TRBV5-4|NA|TRBJ2-5|TRBD2
CASSLGLASETQYF
>TRBV14|NA|TRBJ2-7|NA
CASSHDMVGGEQYF
>TRBV5-1|NA|TRBJ1-1|NA
CASSPGTVGTEAFF